This TCR beta chain was identified during a study of shared clonotypes between healthy human individuals. For the study at large: Per-donor plates numbered three CD4 naive, three CD4 memory, two CD8 naive and one CD8 memory.

A word on this clone: Its specificity is not known.

Naive CD8 isolation took CD45RO-negative cells positively selected for CCR7 and excluded terminally differentiated effector memory CD45RA+ cells. Over several immunoSEQ plates, each subset's genomic DNA was distributed in even portions. Assay: immunoSEQ multiplex PCR; the TCRdb copy retains only in-frame clones and omits some. The sample yields about 2.1 million clones, 85% to 95% seen once. Study-wide results and limits: The four-donor shared clonotypes exceeded non-shared clonotypes in generation probability, with non-shared ones scoring lower. Researchers sampled only blood; tissue repertoires likely differ.

V lost 6 bases, J lost 5 bases, and 16 bases lay in between. This CDR3 has 14 amino acids. The germline V gene encodes CDR1 MNHEY and CDR2 SMNVEV (reference sequence). Material: naive CD8+ T cells from PBMCs. The rearrangement joins TRBV27 to TRBJ2-5, with D possibly TRBD1 on 5 matching bases. This receptor was identified in a young man in good health. Some clones in this sample may be carry-over from other donors' samples. The DNA for the CDR3 is TGTGCCAGCAGAAAGGTTGGGGCAGGGGAGACCCAGTACTTC. This encodes CASRKVGAGETQYF.